The present T cell receptor beta chain was sequenced within a study of blood T cell repertoires in COVID-19. At the level of the study: Nucleic acid was either cDNA or gDNA, and it came from T cells, B-cell-depleted T cells, or PBMCs.

This CDR3 comprises 16 residues. Losses at the gene ends were 6 bases for V and 4 bases for J; bases not matched to a gene: 14. Per the germline V gene, CDR1 is MNHEY and CDR2 is SMNVEV (reference sequence). Original handling: The authors estimated nucleated cell counts from reference gene primer amplification. Using immunoSEQ multiplex PCR, the repertoire was profiled, and TCRdb retains in-frame clones only, with some absent. The V and J calls and clone size were taken over from that table, and D and trimming were inferred from the DNA. The sample shows 100,000 to 130,000 clones, more than 70% of them seen only once.

The receptor was isolated from an older man with acute or convalescent COVID-19. The sample taken for sequencing was peripheral blood. The rearrangement uses TRBV27 and TRBJ1-1; TRBD1 matches at 7 bases. Here the CDR3 DNA reads TGTGCCAGCAGGCGACAGGGAATCGGGTTGGGCACTGAAGCTTTCTTT. Protein product: CASRRQGIGLGTEAFF.